This T cell receptor beta chain was obtained from a study of cytomegalovirus exposure and HLA in healthy donors. A remark on this clone: Its antigen is not identified.

Primers included in the PCR were 60 Vbeta and 13 Jbeta primers. The data were produced by immunoSEQ multiplex PCR, yet TCRdb's version contains in-frame clones alone and is incomplete. The data hold about 150,000 clones, with 80% to 90% observed a single time. Nominally healthy donors provided the samples, though records likely missed some immune exposures. Overall study results and limits: Owing to their indistinguishability, certain V segments, notably TRBV6-2 and TRBV6-3, were excluded.

The CDR3 length is 13 residues. V lost 4 bases to trimming and J lost 3 bases, with 7 bases between them. Germline CDR1 and CDR2: SGHRS and YFSETQ. The material sequenced was PBMCs. The V and J genes are TRBV5-1 and TRBJ2-2, with D hard to call. This TCR was sampled from a man aged 25 to 40 in good health and CMV-seropositive. Here the CDR3 reads CASSPLYTGELFF. CDR3 DNA sequence: TGCGCCAGCAGCCCACTTTACACCGGGGAGCTGTTTTTT.